These 2 T cell receptor beta chains originate from one sample sequenced in a study of cytomegalovirus exposure and HLA in healthy donors. It was with 60 Vbeta and 13 Jbeta primers that the PCR ran. Only in-frame clones appear in the TCRdb table, and some are missing; sequencing was by immunoSEQ multiplex PCR. This sample has about 98,000 clones, with 80% to 85% found just once. The sample consisted of PBMCs. The receptors were sampled from a man in his forties in good health and CMV-seronegative.

The rearrangement uses TRBV5-1 and TRBJ2-7; 9 bases fit TRBD1. The trim removed 3 bases at V and 4 bases at J, leaving 5 bases unmatched. Germline lookup yields CDR1 SGHRS and CDR2 YFSETQ. The CDR3 consists of 14 residues. The CDR3 reads CASSSGDRVYEQYF. The CDR3 region has the DNA TGCGCCAGCAGCTCCGGGGACAGGGTTTACGAGCAGTACTTC.

This clone was observed a handful of times. DNA of the CDR3: TGTGCCACCAGCAGAGATCCCATGCGGGCTGAAGCTTTCTTT. It yields the protein CATSRDPMRAEAFF. The V gene is TRBV15, the J gene TRBJ1-1; D is uncertain. Trimming shortened V by 0 bases and J by 6 bases, and 11 bases separated the two germline ends. The CDR3 is 14 residues long. The germline V gene encodes CDR1 LNHNV and CDR2 YYDKDF (reference sequence).